The clone carrying this T cell receptor (beta chain) has a count of ten or more. TCRdb passed the RT-PCR reads through MiXCR, listing each CDR3 protein once. The sample holds 900,000 to 1,000,000 distinct CDR3 sequences, about a sixth seen once. The entry originates in a study of patients and donors after allogeneic stem cell transplantation. Specimen: blood, either unsorted or a sorted T cell fraction (not recorded which). This TCR came from a human donor who was either an allogeneic HSCT recipient or a stem cell or donor lymphocyte infusion donor (not recorded which). It is not recorded whose cells these are; they may come from a transplant donor.

The CDR3: CAIRSHREGNEQFF. CDR3 sequence (DNA): TGTGCCATCAGATCTCACAGGGAAGGCAATGAGCAGTTCTTC. The chain has TRBV10-3 and TRBJ2-1; a possible D gene is TRBD1 (6 bases). The germline V gene has CDR1 ENHRY and CDR2 SYGVKD. V dropped 6 bases and J dropped 6 bases, with 15 bases sitting between them. The CDR3 is 14 amino acids.